The sequence of this TCR beta chain was determined in a study of beta chain features in type 1 diabetes. Worth noting for this clone: The antigen remains unidentified.

Broader study findings: Within each of all four CD4+ subsets, Type 1 diabetes patients had TCRB CDR3s that were moderately but significantly shorter.

Sequenced material consisted of expressed TCRB transcripts (all of the isolated RNA was reverse transcribed). Generated by immunoSEQ multiplex PCR, the TCRdb table keeps only in-frame clones and is missing some. The sample carries 240,000 or so clones, about 63% recorded once. Germline V gene lookup returns CDR1 SGHRS and CDR2 YFSETQ. The V end was cut by 2 bases, the J end by 5 bases, with 11 bases between. This CDR3 contains 13 residues. Material for sequencing was naive CD4+ T cells from blood. The chain carries TRBV5-1 and TRBJ2-7; D call uncertain. The sequence was obtained from a man younger than 40 in good health. This chain's CDR3 is CASSFVVGNEQYF. For the CDR3, the DNA is TGCGCCAGCAGCTTTGTTGTAGGGAACGAGCAGTACTTC. Looking up the rest from reference TRBV5-1 and TRBJ2-7 gives the full variable domain: KAGVTQTPRYLIKTRGQQVTLSCSPISGHRSVSWYQQTPGQGLQFLFEYFSETQRNKGNFPGRFSGRQFSNSRSEMNVSTLELGDSALYLCASSFVVGNEQYFGPGTRLTVT.